The following is a T cell receptor (beta chain) sequence with its context. Its antigen is still unknown. Trimming left V 6 bases short and J 4 bases short, with 14 bases between. The CDR3 is made up of 14 amino acids. Germline CDR1 reads MNHEY; CDR2 reads SVGAGI. TCRdb's table, derived via immunoSEQ multiplex PCR, lists solely in-frame clones and lacks some. The sample has 150,000 to 200,000 clones, less than 95% seen once. This sample was taken from a study of T cell responses to AZD1222 COVID-19 vaccine. Regarding the study as a whole: The study identified only five to seven AZD1222 recipients as seropositive at baseline. Females made up more of the donors, who were largely white British, and clonal diversity may have come out too low.

The gene calls are TRBV6-5 and TRBJ2-3; D is possibly TRBD1 or TRBD2 (5 bases each). The origin of this receptor is an adult in good health. The sequencing here drew on peripheral blood, taken on day 0 of AZD1222 vaccination. CDR3 bases: TGTGCCAGCAGAACCCTGGGGGTTCCAGATACGCAGTATTTT. Its protein is CASRTLGVPDTQYF.